The entry below describes one T cell receptor (beta chain). The V and J ends lost 10 bases and 9 bases, in that order; junction bases with no gene match: 14. Germline V gene lookup returns CDR1 KGHDR and CDR2 SFDVKD. The CDR3 is made up of 15 amino acids. The record originates from a study of T cells in Graves' hyperthyroidism and ophthalmopathy. Diagnosis of hyperthyroidism was new in patients aged 18 to 65, and its duration was under 2 months. Patients were excluded for uncontrolled infection, other autoimmune disease, pregnancy or lactation. TCR beta CDR3 regions were amplified from RNA. The HTBI primer set served for first-round RT-PCR of the TCR CDR3. Using its own MiXCR run on the multiplex PCR reads, TCRdb lists one record per CDR3 protein. The sample lists a few hundred thousand distinct CDR3 sequences; approximately 44% were seen once.

The chain carries TRBV24-1 and TRBJ2-1; 10 bases are shared with TRBD2. The sample consisted of peripheral blood or thyroid tissue (not recorded which). The TCR sequence derives from a woman in her late teens or twenties with Graves' hyperthyroidism. CDR3 region: CATMVAGGRHGEQFF. The CDR3 DNA is TGTGCCACGATGGTAGCGGGAGGTCGTCACGGTGAGCAGTTCTTC.